This T cell receptor beta chain was documented in a study of identical twins. Findings of the study overall: Instead of following the same donors, the conclusions were based on cross-sectional statistical analysis. Abundant cord blood beta clonotypes carried fewer insertions; memory repertoires showed none.

With regard to this clonotype: Antigen: not known.

Via MiXCR, TCRdb re-called the 5' RACE reads, giving one row per CDR3 protein. The table includes about 730,000 distinct CDR3 sequences, approximately 21% detected once. CDR1 is KGHSH and CDR2 is LQKENI in the germline V gene. This CDR3 region has 16 residues. Trimming took 0 bases from V and 1 from J; bases not matched to a gene: 2. The same data also went into a second study, on T cells expressing NK-cell markers. From that second work: Sorting was restricted to alpha-beta TCR T cells by an anti-gamma-delta TCR antibody in several experiments.

The clonotype comes from a woman between 18 and 29 years old in good health. The chain joins TRBV18 to TRBJ2-3; TRBD2 matches 9 bases. The sequenced material came from PBMCs. The CDR3 nucleotides read TGTGCCAGCTCACCACCGACTAGCGGAGGCACAGATACGCAGTATTTT. It specifies CASSPPTSGGTDTQYF.